The 24 T cell receptor beta chains presented below share a single source sample, sequenced in a study of PD-L1 blockade in urothelial cancer. Libraries were prepared by immunoSEQ multiplex PCR; TCRdb keeps only in-frame clonotypes and omits some of them. The data hold fewer than 50,000 clones, with approximately 90% observed a single time. The sequencing here drew on PBMCs, taken around atezolizumab (anti-PD-L1) treatment. These receptors originate from a man aged 55 to 70 with urothelial cancer.

The gene calls are TRBV6-5 and TRBJ1-5; weak D call: TRBD1 (5 bases). CDR3 length: 15 residues. Trimming removed 0 bases at V and 4 bases at J, with 10 bases between. Germline CDR1 reads MNHEY; CDR2 reads SVGAGI. DNA of the CDR3: TGTGCCAGCAGTTACTCCAGGGTAGGGAATCAGCCCCAGCATTTT. It is translated as CASSYSRVGNQPQHF.

The chain combines TRBV27 with TRBJ2-3; perhaps TRBD2 as D (5 bases). V gave up 2 bases and J gave up 6 bases, with 15 bases separating them. Germline CDR1 reads MNHEY; CDR2 reads SMNVEV (reference sequence). The CDR3 is made up of 15 amino acids. Written as DNA, the CDR3 is TGTGCCAGCAGTTTAAGGGCCCCCGGGGTTGATACGCAGTATTTT. This sequence encodes CASSLRAPGVDTQYF.

The J gene is TRBJ2-2, the V gene TRBV18; 10 nucleotides line up with TRBD1. CDR3 size: 16 residues. The germline gives CDR1 KGHSH, CDR2 LQKENI. The V segment lost 1 base and the J segment 6 bases; nucleotides outside the gene matches: 5. The CDR3 DNA is TGTGCCAGCTCACCACAGGGACAGGGGCCGGCCGGGGAGCTGTTTTTT. It translates to CASSPQGQGPAGELFF.

The chain joins TRBV18 to TRBJ2-2, with a possible D match to TRBD2 (5 bases). The germline CDR1 and CDR2 sequences are KGHSH and LQKENI. V lost 2 bases and J 0 bases, leaving 13 bases between the germline ends. CDR3 length: 17 residues. The CDR3 sequence is CASSPEGPVPNTGELFF. The CDR3 bases are TGTGCCAGCTCACCAGAGGGTCCTGTACCGAACACCGGGGAGCTGTTTTTT.

The CDR3 here is CASSPNPGGSGNTIYF. Written as DNA, the CDR3 is TGTGCCAGCTCACCGAACCCAGGGGGCTCTGGAAACACCATATATTTT. The rearrangement uses TRBV18 and TRBJ1-3; 7 nucleotides line up with TRBD1. CDR3 length: 16 amino acids. With V trimmed by 3 bases and J by 0 bases, 5 bases remained unmatched. Germline loops: CDR1 KGHSH, CDR2 LQKENI.

This sequence joins TRBV27 and TRBJ2-3; 13 nucleotides align to TRBD2. This CDR3 comprises 16 residues. After removal of 5 bases from V and 6 bases from J, the junction contained 8 bases not matched to a gene. The germline V gene encodes CDR1 MNHEY and CDR2 SMNVEV (reference sequence). Here the CDR3 reads CASSRRTSGGGDTQYF. DNA for the CDR3: TGTGCCAGCAGTCGGCGGACTAGCGGGGGTGGGGATACGCAGTATTTT.

The chain links TRBV10-2 to TRBJ1-1; D is unclear. The CDR3 has 15 amino acids. Between the trimmed V and J ends, which lost 2 bases and 5 bases, there was a span of 15 bases. The V gene's germline CDR1 is WSHSY and CDR2 SAAADI. Here the CDR3 DNA reads TGCGCCAGCAGTGAGCGATTTTCAGGTCTGACTGAAGCTTTCTTT. Translation: CASSERFSGLTEAFF.

The chain is built from TRBV4-1 and TRBJ1-2; unclear D gene. Trimming pared 1 base from V and 1 base from J, leaving 10 bases between. Per germline, CDR1 MGHRA and CDR2 YSYEKL. There are 15 residues in the CDR3. CDR3 nucleotides: TGCGCCAGCAGCCAAGGGCCTCGAAATAACTATGGCTACACCTTC. Translating gives CASSQGPRNNYGYTF.

The V call is TRBV6-5, the J call TRBJ1-1, with 7 bases identical to TRBD1. The CDR3 runs to 14 residues. Germline CDR1 and CDR2: MNHEY and SVGAGI. Germline trimming cut 5 bases from V and 8 bases from J; bases unmatched to any gene: 11. The CDR3 spells CASSPNGDSNEAFF. DNA for the CDR3: TGTGCCAGCAGTCCAAATGGGGACAGTAACGAAGCTTTCTTT.

This chain joins TRBV10-1 and TRBJ2-7; D may be TRBD2 (5 bases). There are 13 residues in the CDR3. The V gene's germline CDR1 is WNHNN and CDR2 SYGVQD (reference sequence). V was trimmed by 4 bases and J by 4 bases, leaving 11 bases between them. The CDR3 is CASSGGMGYEQYF. The CDR3, as DNA: TGCGCCAGCAGTGGAGGGATGGGTTACGAGCAGTACTTC.

This sequence joins TRBV19 and TRBJ2-5; 11 bases agree with TRBD1. Germline values: CDR1 LNHDA, CDR2 SQIVND (reference sequence). The CDR3 has 16 amino acids. V gave up 1 base and J gave up 1 base; unmatched junction bases: 2. CDR3 bases: TGTGCCAGTAGTATAGGGGGGACAGGGGGCCAAGAGACCCAGTACTTC. It encodes CASSIGGTGGQETQYF.

The chain recombines TRBV5-5 with TRBJ2-6; D is uncertain. The V end was cut by 4 bases, the J end by 4 bases, with 12 bases between. The germline V gene encodes CDR1 SGHKS and CDR2 YYEKEE (reference sequence). The CDR3 runs to 15 residues. Here the CDR3 reads CASSLTHSGANVLTF. The CDR3, as DNA: TGTGCCAGCAGCCTGACTCATTCCGGGGCCAACGTCCTGACTTTC.

V is TRBV5-6 and J is TRBJ2-5; 11 bases align to TRBD2. The trim removed 0 bases at V and 1 base at J, leaving 8 bases unmatched. Germline CDR1 SGHDT, CDR2 YYEEEE. The CDR3 length is 18 residues. The CDR3 sequence: CASSLVLAGGDSQETQYF. The CDR3 bases are TGTGCCAGCAGCTTGGTCTTAGCGGGGGGGGATTCCCAAGAGACCCAGTACTTC.

V gene TRBV6-5 combines with J gene TRBJ1-4, with 7 positions matching TRBD1. With 6 bases clipped from V and 2 bases from J, the junction kept 6 bases outside the gene matches. The germline V gene encodes CDR1 MNHEY and CDR2 SVGAGI. This CDR3 has 15 residues. CDR3 in amino acids: CASSLTGWTNEKLFF. In nucleotides, the CDR3 is TGTGCCAGCAGCCTGACAGGGTGGACTAATGAAAAACTGTTTTTT.

J is TRBJ2-1 and V is TRBV5-5; 8 bases line up with TRBD2. V dropped 1 base and J dropped 7; count of bases not matched to a gene: 4. CDR3 size: 14 residues. Germline V gives CDR1 SGHKS, CDR2 YYEKEE (reference sequence). This CDR3 is CASSLPGGLNEQFF. The CDR3 DNA is TGTGCCAGCAGCTTGCCGGGGGGGTTGAATGAGCAGTTCTTC.

This chain joins TRBV2 and TRBJ1-3, with D unclear. Looked up from germline, CDR1 is SNHLY and CDR2 is FYNNEI. The CDR3 totals 14 residues. The V and J ends lost 2 bases and 0 bases respectively, with 5 bases between them. CDR3 DNA sequence: TGTGCCAGCAGTGAACTTTACTCTGGAAACACCATATATTTT. Amino acids: CASSELYSGNTIYF.

In regard to this clone: Relative to the germline gene, one junction end is altered; a read error may explain this. This chain joins TRBV14 and TRBJ2-7; D is possibly TRBD1 (5 bases). This CDR3 has 12 amino acids. Germline CDR1 is SGHDN and CDR2 is FVKESK. CDR3 coding DNA: TGTGCCAGCAGCCAAGACTTTAGACAGCAAGCCTTC. Translation gives CASSQDFRQQAF.

The chain is built from TRBV5-6 and TRBJ1-5; TRBD1 aligns across 7 bases. The CDR3 contains 15 residues. V lost 2 bases to trimming and J lost 4 bases; unmatched junction nucleotides: 6. CDR1 is SGHDT and CDR2 is YYEEEE in the germline V gene. The CDR3 nucleotides read TGTGCCAGCAGCTTCAGGGGACAGCCTAATCAGCCCCAGCATTTT. Translated: CASSFRGQPNQPQHF.

The V and J genes are TRBV7-2 and TRBJ2-5; the D is unclear. CDR3 size: 14 residues. Germline CDR1 SGHTA, CDR2 FQGNSA. With 4 bases removed from V and 9 bases from J, the gap between germline ends came to 18 bases. CDR3 in DNA: TGTGCCAGCAGCTCAGACCGCGGCAAGAGAGCCCAGTACTTC. It yields the protein CASSSDRGKRAQYF.

The chain combines TRBV7-9 with TRBJ2-1; 8 nucleotides agree with TRBD2. The trim removed 1 base at V and 5 bases at J, leaving 4 bases unmatched. The CDR3 runs 15 residues. Germline V gene lookup returns CDR1 SEHNR and CDR2 FQNEAQ (reference sequence). This CDR3 reads CASSLDAGGHNEQFF. The CDR3, as DNA: TGTGCCAGCAGCTTAGACGCGGGGGGCCACAATGAGCAGTTCTTC. Drawing the rest from reference TRBV7-9 and TRBJ2-1, the complete variable domain is DTGVSQNPRHKITKRGQNVTFRCDPISEHNRLYWYRQTLGQGPEFLTYFQNEAQLEKSRLLSDRFSAERPKGSFSTLEIQRTEQGDSAMYLCASSLDAGGHNEQFFGPGTRLTVL.

The chain combines TRBV5-4 with TRBJ2-3, with D maybe TRBD1 (6 bases). Germline lookup yields CDR1 SGHNT and CDR2 YYREEE (reference sequence). This CDR3 has 16 residues. Trimming took 6 bases from V and 4 from J, leaving 21 bases between them. CDR3 sequence reads: CASTPGGPGVADTQYF. DNA of the CDR3: TGTGCCAGCACCCCGGGCGGACCAGGGGTTGCAGATACGCAGTATTTT.

The chain joins TRBV5-6 to TRBJ2-5, with 10 bases aligning to TRBD2. Germline assignment: CDR1 SGHDT and CDR2 YYEEEE. This CDR3 region has 18 residues. The trim removed 4 bases at V and 2 bases at J, leaving 14 bases unmatched. CDR3 sequence (DNA): TGTGCCAGCAGCCCATGGGAGCTTAGCGGGGGGCCTCAAGAGACCCAGTACTTC. Translation: CASSPWELSGGPQETQYF.

The chain couples TRBV28 to TRBJ1-5, with 10 bases fitting TRBD1. This CDR3 spans 15 amino acids. V lost 6 bases and J lost 9; bases outside the gene matches: 11. The germline gives CDR1 MDHEN, CDR2 SYDVKM. As DNA, the CDR3 is TGTGCCAGCAGGCCATGGGGACAGGGGCAGGGGCCCCAGCATTTT. Translating gives CASRPWGQGQGPQHF. Together with reference TRBV28 and TRBJ1-5, the CDR3 gives the full variable domain: DVKVTQSSRYLVKRTGEKVFLECVQDMDHENMFWYRQDPGLGLRLIYFSYDVKMKEKGDIPEGYSVSREKKERFSLILESASTNQTSMYLCASRPWGQGQGPQHFGDGTRLSIL.

The chain has TRBV9 and TRBJ1-6, with 11 bases aligning to TRBD1. Germline-derived CDR1 and CDR2 are SGDLS and YYNGEE. This CDR3 has 15 residues. V lost 4 bases, J lost 10 bases, and 7 bases stayed unmatched. The CDR3 DNA follows: TGTGCCAGCAGCCCAAGGACAGGGGGCAGATCACCCCTCCACTTT. It specifies CASSPRTGGRSPLHF.